This TCR beta chain was sequenced for a study of T cell changes during pregnancy in multiple sclerosis. This CDR3 contains 15 residues. The germline gives CDR1 SGDLS, CDR2 YYNGEE. The trim removed 0 bases at V and 10 bases at J, leaving 6 bases unmatched. Here immunoSEQ multiplex PCR was the method, and the copy in TCRdb shows in-frame clones only, minus some. This sample yields 85,000 to 120,000 clones, of which more than 80% are seen a single time; roughly 1.5% belongs to the top ten. This clonotype was obtained from a female donor with multiple sclerosis, enrolled in a pregnancy study. The V and J genes are TRBV9 and TRBJ2-1; TRBD2 aligns across 11 bases. Sequencing used peripheral blood, obtained before pregnancy. The CDR3 sequence: CASSVELAGAGEQFF. In nucleotides, the CDR3 is TGTGCCAGCAGCGTAGAACTAGCGGGAGCAGGCGAGCAGTTCTTC.